Following are 27 T cell receptor beta chains from one sample sequenced in a study of cytomegalovirus exposure and HLA in healthy donors. PCR primers comprised 60 Vbeta and 13 Jbeta primers. Clones were read by immunoSEQ multiplex PCR, and TCRdb kept only the in-frame ones, dropping some. This sample has approximately 110,000 clones; 9.5% to 15% occur once, and the top ten carry approximately 15%. The sample was PBMCs. These receptors all come from a man in his forties or fifties in good health and CMV-seropositive.

V and J are TRBV7-8 and TRBJ2-2; the D gene is possibly TRBD1 (5 bases). The CDR3 is made up of 16 amino acids. V was cut by 5 bases and J by 0 bases, with 13 bases left in between. Per the germline V gene, CDR1 is SGHVS and CDR2 is FQNEAQ. The CDR3 loop reads CASSKGHTANTGELFF. The CDR3 DNA follows: TGTGCCAGCAGCAAAGGACACACCGCGAACACCGGGGAGCTGTTTTTT.

The chain has TRBV10-3 and TRBJ2-1; no firm D call. This CDR3 contains 12 residues. V lost 2 bases and J 5 bases, leaving 4 bases between the germline ends. Germline V lookup: CDR1 ENHRY, CDR2 SYGVKD. The CDR3 DNA follows: TGTGCCATCAGTGAGGGCCACAATGAGCAGTTCTTC. Protein sequence: CAISEGHNEQFF.

This clone has only a few counts. CDR3 bases: TGTGCCAGCAGTCGGGTGGCCATCCAAGAGACCCAGTACTTC. As protein: CASSRVAIQETQYF. V gene TRBV11-2 combines with J gene TRBJ2-5, with D uncertain. Per the germline V gene, CDR1 is SGHAT and CDR2 is FQNNGV. This CDR3 has 14 residues. Between the trimmed V and J ends, which lost 6 bases and 1 base, there was a span of 12 bases.

This chain uses TRBV11-2 with TRBJ2-1; D might be TRBD2 (5 bases). Trimming left V 3 bases short and J 0 bases short, with 9 bases between. The germline CDR1 and CDR2 sequences are SGHAT and FQNNGV. The CDR3 runs to 15 residues. Here the CDR3 DNA reads TGTGCCAGCAGCTTTCAACTAGACTCCTACAATGAGCAGTTCTTC. This codes for CASSFQLDSYNEQFF. Looking up the rest from reference TRBV11-2 and TRBJ2-1 gives the full variable domain: EAGVAQSPRYKIIEKRQSVAFWCNPISGHATLYWYQQILGQGPKLLIQFQNNGVVDDSQLPKDRFSAERLKGVDSTLKIQPAKLEDSAVYLCASSFQLDSYNEQFFGPGTRLTVL.

This chain connects TRBV5-1 to TRBJ1-1, with TRBD1 matching 9 bases. Looked up from germline, CDR1 is SGHRS and CDR2 is YFSETQ. V shed 6 bases and J 1 base; nucleotides not matched to a gene: 4. This CDR3 comprises 14 residues. This chain's CDR3 is CASNRGRENTEAFF. The CDR3 DNA reads TGCGCCAGCAACAGGGGGCGCGAGAACACTGAAGCTTTCTTT.

This clone was picked up a small number of times. The chain combines TRBV7-6 with TRBJ2-5; D gene ambiguous. Trimming shortened V by 2 bases and J by 3 bases, and 7 bases separated the two germline ends. This CDR3 spans 13 amino acids. Germline CDR1 reads SGHVS; CDR2 reads FNYEAQ. The chain's CDR3 is CASSLPLEETQYF. The CDR3 DNA follows: TGTGCCAGCAGCTTACCCCTTGAAGAGACCCAGTACTTC.

This clone came up a few times. The chain combines TRBV6-5 with TRBJ2-1, with TRBD2 identical over 10 bases. Trimming at V came to 0 bases and at J to 9 bases, leaving 8 bases not matched to a gene. Looked up from germline, CDR1 is MNHEY and CDR2 is SVGAGI. The CDR3 is 16 amino acids. The CDR3 DNA reads TGTGCCAGCAGTTACTCTACGGTAGCGGGAGGAGGTGAGCAGTTCTTC. Its protein product is CASSYSTVAGGGEQFF.

The chain carries TRBV4-1 and TRBJ2-2; D uncertain. The ends were cut back, 0 bases at V and 0 bases at J, with 8 bases in the middle. The CDR3 is 16 residues long. CDR1 is MGHRA, CDR2 YSYEKL, per germline. CDR3 sequence reads: CASSQDQAANTGELFF. The CDR3, as DNA: TGCGCCAGCAGCCAAGATCAGGCAGCGAACACCGGGGAGCTGTTTTTT.

This clone was seen more than once but under ten times. The chain has TRBV10-3 and TRBJ2-3; 11 nucleotides align to TRBD2. Germline CDR1 reads ENHRY; CDR2 reads SYGVKD. The CDR3 length is 17 residues. V was clipped by 11 bases and J by 1 base; unmatched bases: 14. CDR3: CASEGTSGPVGTDTQYF. The CDR3 nucleotides are TGTGCCTCGGAGGGGACTAGCGGACCGGTTGGCACAGATACGCAGTATTTT.

This chain connects TRBV11-2 to TRBJ1-2; the match to TRBD1 covers 7 bases. Germline assignment: CDR1 SGHAT and CDR2 FQNNGV. There are 15 residues in the CDR3. Unmatched junction bases numbered 9, after V lost 5 bases and J lost 3 bases. The CDR3 spells CASSADPGTDYGYTF. CDR3 DNA sequence: TGTGCCAGCAGCGCCGATCCCGGGACAGACTATGGCTACACCTTC.

This clone was recorded a few times. The chain couples TRBV11-2 to TRBJ1-5; D unresolved. The CDR3 is made up of 13 amino acids. Trimming pared 3 bases from V and 7 bases from J, leaving 10 bases between. In germline, CDR1 is SGHAT, CDR2 FQNNGV. The CDR3 nucleotides read TGTGCCAGCAGCTTGGCTGACAAACAGCCCCAGCATTTT. Its translation: CASSLADKQPQHF.

The V call is TRBV5-1, the J call TRBJ2-1; 12 bases are a match to TRBD1. The germline V gene encodes CDR1 SGHRS and CDR2 YFSETQ. CDR3 length equals 16 residues. The ends lost 1 base at V and 7 bases at J; junction bases unmatched: 6. CDR3 in amino acids: CASSLPGQGALNEQFF. CDR3 DNA: TGCGCCAGCAGCTTGCCGGGACAGGGGGCCCTTAATGAGCAGTTCTTC.

The J gene is TRBJ2-5, the V gene TRBV25-1; TRBD1 matches at 10 bases. Trimming took 5 bases from V and 5 from J; bases not matched to a gene: 5. Germline lookup yields CDR1 MGHDK and CDR2 SYGVNS. The length of the CDR3 is 14 residues. The CDR3 spells CASSSTGGGETQYF. CDR3 DNA sequence: TGTGCCAGCAGTTCGACAGGGGGCGGCGAGACCCAGTACTTC.

The rearrangement uses TRBV11-3 and TRBJ1-1, with a tentative D call TRBD1 (5 bases). There are 15 residues in the CDR3. Between the trimmed V and J ends, which lost 5 bases and 6 bases, there was a span of 19 bases. The germline CDR1 and CDR2 sequences are SGHNT and YENEEA. For the CDR3, the DNA is TGTGCCAGCAGCCCGCGGGACGCCGGAAACTCTGAAGCTTTCTTT. Its translation: CASSPRDAGNSEAFF.

Only a few counts were recorded for this clone. The CDR3 coding sequence is TGTGCTAGTGGTTTGGTAGTCAGTCCCCTGATCGATACGCAGTATTTT. Protein: CASGLVVSPLIDTQYF. V gene TRBV12-5 combines with J gene TRBJ2-3, with D uncertain. Germline loops: CDR1 LGHNT, CDR2 FRNRAP. CDR3 length equals 16 residues. Trimming removed 0 bases from V and 6 bases from J, with 16 bases in between.

This clone was recorded at least ten times. V and J are TRBV28 and TRBJ2-7; D is uncertain. The CDR3 sequence is 16 residues long. The germline V and J ends were trimmed by 3 bases and 6 bases, with 21 bases remaining between them. Germline loops: CDR1 MDHEN, CDR2 SYDVKM. The CDR3 is CASSFTPSAYAAEQYF. CDR3 bases: TGTGCCAGCAGTTTCACACCCTCCGCCTACGCGGCCGAGCAGTACTTC.

The chain recombines TRBV2 with TRBJ2-1; weak D call: TRBD1 (6 bases). CDR1 SNHLY and CDR2 FYNNEI come from the germline V gene. V lost 6 bases and J 7 bases, leaving 19 bases between the germline ends. This CDR3 contains 15 residues. CDR3 DNA sequence: TGTGCCAGCAGGCCGAGGAGAACGAGGGGGAATGAGCAGTTCTTC. It specifies CASRPRRTRGNEQFF.

The table lists this clone with a few counts. The chain recombines TRBV19 with TRBJ2-2, with 11 bases fitting TRBD2. There are 15 residues in the CDR3. Trimming cost V 6 bases and J 6 bases; bases outside gene matches: 6. Germline V gene sequence: CDR1 LNHDA, CDR2 SQIVND (reference sequence). The CDR3 reads CASSHTSGRAGELFF. In DNA, the CDR3 is TGTGCCAGTAGCCACACTAGCGGGAGAGCCGGGGAGCTGTTTTTT.

This clone was counted between two and nine times. This rearrangement joins TRBV18 to TRBJ2-1; no reliable D call. This CDR3 contains 15 residues. Germline values: CDR1 KGHSH, CDR2 LQKENI. V lost 0 bases and J lost 5, with 11 bases in between. CDR3 loop: CASSPPVGLNNEQFF. CDR3 DNA sequence: TGTGCCAGCTCACCACCGGTCGGGTTAAACAATGAGCAGTTCTTC. The full variable domain, with the rest looked up from reference TRBV18 and TRBJ2-1, is NAGVMQNPRHLVRRRGQEARLRCSPMKGHSHVYWYRQLPEEGLKFMVYLQKENIIDESGMPKERFSAEFPKEGPSILRIQQVVRGDSAAYFCASSPPVGLNNEQFFGPGTRLTVL.

This clone has more than one count but fewer than ten. V gene TRBV5-4 combines with J gene TRBJ2-2; perhaps TRBD1 as D (5 bases). The germline V gene encodes CDR1 SGHNT and CDR2 YYREEE (reference sequence). The V gene lost 0 bases and the J gene lost 6 bases, with 9 bases spanning the gap. This CDR3 is built from 14 residues. CDR3 sequence: CASSLDMGPGELFF. The CDR3 region has the DNA TGTGCCAGCAGCTTGGATATGGGGCCCGGGGAGCTGTTTTTT.

This chain connects TRBV19 to TRBJ1-5; 7 positions match TRBD1. J gave up 7 bases and V 5 bases, and 5 bases lay outside the gene matches. The germline V gene encodes CDR1 LNHDA and CDR2 SQIVND (reference sequence). This CDR3 spans 13 amino acids. The CDR3 region has the DNA TGTGCCAGTAGTCCAGGGGGGCTACAGCCCCAGCATTTT. Translated, it gives CASSPGGLQPQHF. Looking up the rest from reference TRBV19 and TRBJ1-5 gives the full variable domain: DGGITQSPKYLFRKEGQNVTLSCEQNLNHDAMYWYRQDPGQGLRLIYYSQIVNDFQKGDIAEGYSVSREKKESFPLTVTSAQKNPTAFYLCASSPGGLQPQHFGDGTRLSIL.

This clone was detected only a few times. The chain is built from TRBV11-2 and TRBJ2-1; D call uncertain. The CDR3 consists of 16 residues. Germline V CDR1 and CDR2: SGHAT, FQNNGV. The V and J ends lost 5 bases and 0 bases respectively, with 14 bases between them. The CDR3 loop reads CASSGRDPTSYNEQFF. As DNA, the CDR3 is TGTGCCAGCAGCGGGCGCGACCCCACCTCCTACAATGAGCAGTTCTTC.

This clone was seen a few times. V is TRBV11-2 and J is TRBJ1-6, with D tentatively TRBD1 (5 bases). The length of the CDR3 is 17 residues. V dropped 0 bases and J dropped 9 bases, with 18 bases sitting between them. Looked up from germline, CDR1 is SGHAT and CDR2 is FQNNGV. In nucleotides, the CDR3 is TGTGCCAGCAGCTTAGATGGGGCAGGGAGGGTCAGTTCACCCCTCCACTTT. This gives the protein CASSLDGAGRVSSPLHF.

A few counts support this clone. V gene TRBV10-2 combines with J gene TRBJ1-5, with TRBD1 matching 7 bases. The V gene end was trimmed by 4 bases and the J gene end by 7 bases; junction bases not matched to a gene: 7. CDR3 length: 14 amino acids. Looked up from germline, CDR1 is WSHSY and CDR2 is SAAADI. The CDR3 is CASSGGPGGQPQHF. CDR3 sequence (DNA): TGCGCCAGCAGTGGCGGGCCAGGGGGACAGCCCCAGCATTTT.

The chain has TRBV9 and TRBJ2-7; TRBD1 matches at 8 bases. Losses at the gene ends were 2 bases for V and 3 bases for J; bases not matched to a gene: 4. Germline V gene data show CDR1 as SGDLS and CDR2 as YYNGEE. There are 14 residues in the CDR3. The CDR3 DNA sequence: TGTGCCAGCAGCGTGGGGACAGGAGACTACGAGCAGTACTTC. Amino acid sequence: CASSVGTGDYEQYF.

The CDR3 sequence is CASSPTGAYEQYF. In nucleotides, the CDR3 is TGTGCCAGCTCACCAACAGGAGCCTACGAGCAGTACTTC. The chain has TRBV18 and TRBJ2-7, with D possibly matching TRBD1 (5 bases). This CDR3 spans 13 amino acids. Deletions cut 2 bases from V and 2 bases from J, with 7 bases between. Germline V CDR1 and CDR2: KGHSH, LQKENI.

The rearrangement uses TRBV10-3 and TRBJ2-3; 12 bases are a match to TRBD2. CDR1 and CDR2 from the germline V gene are ENHRY and SYGVKD. V was pared by 8 bases and J by 1 base, with 16 bases of the junction left unmatched. The CDR3 sequence is 19 residues long. In DNA form, the CDR3 reads TGTGCCATCTCCCCCCGAGCGACTAGCGGGAGTCGGGGCACAGATACGCAGTATTTT. This sequence encodes CAISPRATSGSRGTDTQYF.